This T cell receptor (beta chain) originates from a study of control samples from healthy donors and cancer patients. Generated by immunoSEQ multiplex PCR, the TCRdb table keeps only in-frame clones and is missing some. The table has some 160,000 clones, 75% to 90% seen once. The V and J ends lost 1 base and 5 bases respectively, with 12 bases between them. Germline CDR1 reads SGHAT; CDR2 reads FQNNGV. This CDR3 is built from 15 residues. The table lists this clone with a count of one. Sample: blood. The chain employs TRBV11-2 and TRBJ2-1; D call uncertain. The sequence was collected from a man aged 30 to 45 in good health. Here the CDR3 DNA reads TGTGCCAGCAGCTTAGCCGGCTCTATTAACAATGAGCAGTTCTTC. This gives the protein CASSLAGSINNEQFF. Full variable domain (missing parts from reference TRBV11-2 and TRBJ2-1): EAGVAQSPRYKIIEKRQSVAFWCNPISGHATLYWYQQILGQGPKLLIQFQNNGVVDDSQLPKDRFSAERLKGVDSTLKIQPAKLEDSAVYLCASSLAGSINNEQFFGPGTRLTVL.